Listed below are T cell receptor beta chains from one sample, sequenced in a study of radiotherapy plus CTLA-4 blockade in lung cancer. Measured with immunoSEQ multiplex PCR; TCRdb has only the in-frame clones, and not every one. The sample includes 100,000 or so clones, about 85% seen only once; the top ten take 13% to 15%. The sequenced sample was peripheral blood, obtained from a patient treated with radiotherapy plus ipilimumab. Receptor source: a human donor with non-small cell lung cancer that progressed on radiotherapy plus ipilimumab. CDR3s include the opening cysteine and the closing phenylalanine or tryptophan. The order of the fields is D gene, clone size, J gene, V gene, CDR3 DNA, CDR3 protein. D genes are given only for firm matches. A clone size is listed for some rows: how often the clone was seen (once, few, many), or a class if it is expanded.

d_call: -; clone_size: -; j_call: TRBJ2-7; v_call: TRBV5-1; cdr3_nt: TGCGCCAGCAGCTTGGGAGGAGGTAAGGCCTACGAGCAGTACTTC; cdr3_aa: CASSLGGGKAYEQYF
d_call: TRBD2; clone_size: -; j_call: TRBJ2-5; v_call: TRBV28; cdr3_nt: TGTGCCAGCAGTTTTTTGCGGGGGGGCCTTGAGACCCAGTACTTC; cdr3_aa: CASSFLRGGLETQYF
d_call: TRBD1; clone_size: -; j_call: TRBJ1-2; v_call: TRBV27; cdr3_nt: TGTGCCAGCAGTAGGGGGGGACAGGGTTTAGGTGGCTACACCTTC; cdr3_aa: CASSRGGQGLGGYTF
d_call: TRBD1; clone_size: -; j_call: TRBJ1-2; v_call: TRBV6-1; cdr3_nt: TGTGCCACCGGACAGGGGCAAAATTATGGCTACACCTTC; cdr3_aa: CATGQGQNYGYTF
d_call: TRBD1; clone_size: -; j_call: TRBJ1-5; v_call: TRBV19; cdr3_nt: TGTGCCAGTAGTCGACAGGGGGCAGGGGTCGGCAATCAGCCCCAGCATTTT; cdr3_aa: CASSRQGAGVGNQPQHF
d_call: -; clone_size: -; j_call: TRBJ1-6; v_call: TRBV27; cdr3_nt: TGTGCCAGCAGCTTAGGAGCAACCTACAATTCACCCCTCCACTTT; cdr3_aa: CASSLGATYNSPLHF
d_call: TRBD2; clone_size: -; j_call: TRBJ2-2; v_call: TRBV10-2; cdr3_nt: TGCGCCAGCAGTGAGAGACTAGCGGGAGTCGGCGGGGAGCTGTTTTTT; cdr3_aa: CASSERLAGVGGELFF
d_call: -; clone_size: -; j_call: TRBJ2-5; v_call: TRBV7-3; cdr3_nt: TGTGCCAGCAGCTTAAGGGTGGGGCAGGGGCAAGAGACCCAGTACTTC; cdr3_aa: CASSLRVGQGQETQYF
d_call: TRBD2; clone_size: -; j_call: TRBJ2-3; v_call: TRBV15; cdr3_nt: TGTGCCACCAGCAGAGATCTGACTAGCCCCTCCGTAGATACGCAGTATTTT; cdr3_aa: CATSRDLTSPSVDTQYF
d_call: TRBD2; clone_size: -; j_call: TRBJ2-1; v_call: TRBV15; cdr3_nt: TGTGCCACCAGCATGTCGGGAGGGGATGAGCAGTTCTTC; cdr3_aa: CATSMSGGDEQFF
d_call: -; clone_size: -; j_call: TRBJ1-5; v_call: TRBV12-5; cdr3_nt: TGTGCTAGTGGTTTGGGTTTTGGGGGGGATAGCAATCAGCCCCAGCATTTT; cdr3_aa: CASGLGFGGDSNQPQHF
d_call: -; clone_size: -; j_call: TRBJ1-2; v_call: TRBV11-3; cdr3_nt: TGTGCCAGCAGCTTAGATGCCCTAGACAACTATGGCTACACCTTC; cdr3_aa: CASSLDALDNYGYTF
d_call: TRBD2; clone_size: -; j_call: TRBJ2-1; v_call: TRBV18; cdr3_nt: TGTGCCAGCTCACTAGCGGGAGACAATGAGCAGTTCTTC; cdr3_aa: CASSLAGDNEQFF
d_call: TRBD1; clone_size: -; j_call: TRBJ2-5; v_call: TRBV6-6; cdr3_nt: TGTGCCAGCAGTTACCCCTACAGGGGTGGAGAGACCCAGTACTTC; cdr3_aa: CASSYPYRGGETQYF
d_call: -; clone_size: -; j_call: TRBJ1-6; v_call: TRBV27; cdr3_nt: TGTGCCAGCAGTTTCGGAGGGAGCAGAAATTCACCCCTCCACTTT; cdr3_aa: CASSFGGSRNSPLHF
d_call: TRBD2; clone_size: -; j_call: TRBJ2-5; v_call: TRBV18; cdr3_nt: TGTGCCAGCTCGTTTCTCCCCTTAGCGGGGAGGCAAGAGACCCAGTACTTC; cdr3_aa: CASSFLPLAGRQETQYF
d_call: TRBD2; clone_size: -; j_call: TRBJ2-3; v_call: TRBV7-2; cdr3_nt: TGTGCCAGCAGCTTACGCGGGGGGCCATCAGATACGCAGTATTTT; cdr3_aa: CASSLRGGPSDTQYF
d_call: -; clone_size: -; j_call: TRBJ1-5; v_call: TRBV19; cdr3_nt: TGTGCCAGTAGTATTGGGGGTATTAGAAGATATAGCAATCAGCCCCAGCATTTT; cdr3_aa: CASSIGGIRRYSNQPQHF
d_call: -; clone_size: -; j_call: TRBJ2-7; v_call: TRBV2; cdr3_nt: TGTGCCAGCAGTCCTCCGCCCAGAGTGCTCTACGAGCAGTACTTC; cdr3_aa: CASSPPPRVLYEQYF
d_call: -; clone_size: -; j_call: TRBJ2-3; v_call: TRBV29-1; cdr3_nt: TGCAGCGTTGAAGTGGCGGCAGATACGCAGTATTTT; cdr3_aa: CSVEVAADTQYF
d_call: TRBD1; clone_size: once; j_call: TRBJ2-7; v_call: TRBV6-5; cdr3_nt: TGTGCCAGCAGTACAGGGGGATACGAGCAGTACTTC; cdr3_aa: CASSTGGYEQYF
d_call: TRBD1; clone_size: -; j_call: TRBJ1-1; v_call: TRBV30; cdr3_nt: TGTGCCTGGAAGGATTGGGACAGGGCCTCGAACACTGAAGCTTTCTTT; cdr3_aa: CAWKDWDRASNTEAFF
d_call: -; clone_size: -; j_call: TRBJ1-5; v_call: TRBV19; cdr3_nt: TGTGCCAGTAGTATAACCGATTTTCAGCCCCAGCATTTT; cdr3_aa: CASSITDFQPQHF
d_call: TRBD1; clone_size: -; j_call: TRBJ1-4; v_call: TRBV15; cdr3_nt: TGTGCCACCAGCAGTGACAGGGGGGCCGGAGCAACTAATGAAAAACTGTTTTTT; cdr3_aa: CATSSDRGAGATNEKLFF
d_call: -; clone_size: -; j_call: TRBJ1-2; v_call: TRBV28; cdr3_nt: TGTGCCAGCAGTCCACCGACACCCTGGGGCTATGGCTACACCTTC; cdr3_aa: CASSPPTPWGYGYTF
d_call: -; clone_size: -; j_call: TRBJ2-7; v_call: TRBV29-1; cdr3_nt: TGCAGCGTCGGGACCCCTCCAACCCACGAGCAGTACTTC; cdr3_aa: CSVGTPPTHEQYF
d_call: TRBD2; clone_size: few; j_call: TRBJ2-1; v_call: TRBV7-6; cdr3_nt: TGTGCCAGCAGCTTAGAGGTTAGCGGGTTCTACAATGAGCAGTTCTTC; cdr3_aa: CASSLEVSGFYNEQFF